The clone carrying this T cell receptor beta chain was recorded a few times. Its antigen is unknown. Unexposed donor CD4+ T cells date from about 2011-2018, before the COVID-19 pandemic. CD4+ T cells were isolated from the cells after roughly 11 days of culture. The sample comes from a study of CD4 T cells in relation to SARS-CoV-2 and coronaviruses. Study overall: The negative reference was HIV-1 Nef peptide pool or peptide-free culture.

Sequencing used immunoSEQ multiplex PCR; TCRdb keeps in-frame clones, though not all of them. This table holds around 20,000 clones, around 80% found once. Germline CDR1 and CDR2: MNHNS and SASEGT. This CDR3 has 14 residues. V was pared by 2 bases and J by 6 bases, with 4 bases of the junction left unmatched. This TCR was sampled from a human donor in good health. Sequencing input: CD4+ T cells from PBMCs, cultured in vitro. The chain carries TRBV6-1 and TRBJ1-5, with 7 bases fitting TRBD1. CDR3 coding DNA: TGTGCCAGCAGTGAACAGGGGGTAGGTCAGCCCCAGCATTTT. Protein sequence: CASSEQGVGQPQHF.